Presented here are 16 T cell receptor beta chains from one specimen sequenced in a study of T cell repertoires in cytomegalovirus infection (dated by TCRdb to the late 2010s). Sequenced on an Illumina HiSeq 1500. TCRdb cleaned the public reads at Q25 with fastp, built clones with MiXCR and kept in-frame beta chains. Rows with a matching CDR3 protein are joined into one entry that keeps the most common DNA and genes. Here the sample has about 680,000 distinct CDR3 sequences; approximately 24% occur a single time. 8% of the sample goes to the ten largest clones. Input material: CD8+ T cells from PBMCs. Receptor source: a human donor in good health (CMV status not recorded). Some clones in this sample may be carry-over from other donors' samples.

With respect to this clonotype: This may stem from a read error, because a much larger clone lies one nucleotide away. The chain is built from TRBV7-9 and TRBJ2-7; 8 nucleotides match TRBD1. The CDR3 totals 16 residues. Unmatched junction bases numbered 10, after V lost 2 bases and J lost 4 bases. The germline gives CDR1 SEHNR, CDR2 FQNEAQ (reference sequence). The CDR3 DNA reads TGTGCCAGCAGCTTAACCTTAGGGACAGGATTATACGAGCAGTACTTC. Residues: CASSLTLGTGLYEQYF. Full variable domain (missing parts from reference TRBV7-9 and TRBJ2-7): DTGVSQNPRHKITKRGQNVTFRCDPISEHNRLYWYRQTLGQGPEFLTYFQNEAQLEKSRLLSDRFSAERPKGSFSTLEIQRTEQGDSAMYLCASSLTLGTGLYEQYFGPGTRLTVT.

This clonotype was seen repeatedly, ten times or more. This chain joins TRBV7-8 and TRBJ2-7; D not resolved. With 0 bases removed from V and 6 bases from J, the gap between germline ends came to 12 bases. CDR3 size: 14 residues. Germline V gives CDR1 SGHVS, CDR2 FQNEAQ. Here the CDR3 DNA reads TGTGCCAGCAGCTTAGCGAGTCAGTCTCCCGAGCAGTACTTC. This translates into CASSLASQSPEQYF.

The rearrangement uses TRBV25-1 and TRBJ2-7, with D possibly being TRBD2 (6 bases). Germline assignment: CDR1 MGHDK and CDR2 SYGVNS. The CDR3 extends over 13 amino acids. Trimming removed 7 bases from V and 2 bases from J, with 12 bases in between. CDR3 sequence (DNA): TGTGCCAGCACTAGAACGGGGGCCTACGAGCAGTACTTC. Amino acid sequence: CASTRTGAYEQYF.

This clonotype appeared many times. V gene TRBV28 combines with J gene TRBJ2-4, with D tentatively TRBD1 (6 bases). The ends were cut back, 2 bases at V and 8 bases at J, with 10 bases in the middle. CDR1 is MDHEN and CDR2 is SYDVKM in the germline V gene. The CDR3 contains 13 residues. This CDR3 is CASSLEEGDIQYF. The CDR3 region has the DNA TGTGCCAGCAGTTTAGAAGAGGGGGACATTCAGTACTTC.

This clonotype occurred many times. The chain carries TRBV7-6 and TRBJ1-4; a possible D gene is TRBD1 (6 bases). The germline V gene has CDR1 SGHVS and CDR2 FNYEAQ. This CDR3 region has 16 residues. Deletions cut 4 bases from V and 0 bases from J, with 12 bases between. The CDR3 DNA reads TGTGCCAGCAGCTATAGCACAGGGACAACTAATGAAAAACTGTTTTTT. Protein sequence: CASSYSTGTTNEKLFF. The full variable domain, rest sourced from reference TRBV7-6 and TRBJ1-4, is GAGVSQSPRYKVTKRGQDVALRCDPISGHVSLYWYRQALGQGPEFLTYFNYEAQQDKSGLPNDRFSAERPEGSISTLTIQRTEQRDSAMYRCASSYSTGTTNEKLFFGSGTQLSVL.

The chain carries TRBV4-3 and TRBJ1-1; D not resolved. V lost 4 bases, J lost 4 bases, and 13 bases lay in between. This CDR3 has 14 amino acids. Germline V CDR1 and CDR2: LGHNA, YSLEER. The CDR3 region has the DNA TGCGCCAGCAGCCGCCTCCTGGTGGGCACTGAAGCTTTCTTT. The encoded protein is CASSRLLVGTEAFF.

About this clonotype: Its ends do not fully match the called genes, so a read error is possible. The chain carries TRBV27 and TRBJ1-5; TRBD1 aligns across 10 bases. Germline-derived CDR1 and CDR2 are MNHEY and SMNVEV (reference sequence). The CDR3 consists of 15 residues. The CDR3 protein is CVSSLTGGLYQPQHF. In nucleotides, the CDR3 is TGTGTCAGCAGTTTGACAGGGGGCTTGTATCAGCCCCAGCATTTT.

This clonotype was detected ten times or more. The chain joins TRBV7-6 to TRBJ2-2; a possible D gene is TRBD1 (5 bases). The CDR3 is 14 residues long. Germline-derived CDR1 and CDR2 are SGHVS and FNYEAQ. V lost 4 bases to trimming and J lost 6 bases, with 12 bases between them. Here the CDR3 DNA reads TGTGCCAGCAGCTCGGGCAGGGTGGCCGGGGAGCTGTTTTTT. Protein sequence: CASSSGRVAGELFF. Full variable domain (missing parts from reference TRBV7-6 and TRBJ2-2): GAGVSQSPRYKVTKRGQDVALRCDPISGHVSLYWYRQALGQGPEFLTYFNYEAQQDKSGLPNDRFSAERPEGSISTLTIQRTEQRDSAMYRCASSSGRVAGELFFGEGSRLTVL.

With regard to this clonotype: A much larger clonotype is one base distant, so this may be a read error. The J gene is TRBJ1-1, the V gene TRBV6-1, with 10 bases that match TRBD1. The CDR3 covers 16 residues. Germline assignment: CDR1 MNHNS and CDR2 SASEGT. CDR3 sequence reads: CVSSEKRTGGNTEAFF. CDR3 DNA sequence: TGTGTCAGCAGTGAGAAGCGGACAGGGGGGAACACTGAAGCTTTCTTT.

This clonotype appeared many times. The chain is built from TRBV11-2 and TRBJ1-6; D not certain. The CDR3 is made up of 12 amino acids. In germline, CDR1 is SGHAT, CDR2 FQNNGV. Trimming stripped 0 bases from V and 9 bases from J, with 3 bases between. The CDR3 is CASSLDGSPLHF. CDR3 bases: TGTGCCAGCAGCTTAGATGGTTCACCCCTCCACTTT.

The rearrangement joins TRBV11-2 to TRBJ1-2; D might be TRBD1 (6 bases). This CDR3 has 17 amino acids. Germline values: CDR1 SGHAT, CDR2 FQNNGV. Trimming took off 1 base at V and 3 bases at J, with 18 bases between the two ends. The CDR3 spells CASSLGPGRGIDYGYTF. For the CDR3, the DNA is TGTGCCAGCAGCTTAGGGCCTGGCAGGGGAATTGACTATGGCTACACCTTC.

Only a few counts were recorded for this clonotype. The CDR3 DNA reads TGTGCCACCAGTGGAACAGGGTGGAACACTGAAGCTTTCTTT. Its translation is CATSGTGWNTEAFF. The chain links TRBV24-1 to TRBJ1-1, with a possible D match to TRBD1 (6 bases). CDR3 length: 14 residues. V gave up 5 bases and J gave up 1 base, with 10 bases separating them. Germline CDR1 reads KGHDR; CDR2 reads SFDVKD.

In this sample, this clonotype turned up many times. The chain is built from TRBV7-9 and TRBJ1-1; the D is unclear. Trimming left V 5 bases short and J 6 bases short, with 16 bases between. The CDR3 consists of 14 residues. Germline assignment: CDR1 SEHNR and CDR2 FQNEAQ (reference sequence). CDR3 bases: TGTGCCAGCAGCGCCAGTAAATCGGGCTCTGAAGCTTTCTTT. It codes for CASSASKSGSEAFF.

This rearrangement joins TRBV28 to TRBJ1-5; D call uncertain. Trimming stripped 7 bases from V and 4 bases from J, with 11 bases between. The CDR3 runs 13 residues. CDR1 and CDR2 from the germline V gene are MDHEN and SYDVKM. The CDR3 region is CASILGGNQPQHF. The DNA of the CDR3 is TGTGCCAGCATCTTAGGCGGGAATCAGCCCCAGCATTTT. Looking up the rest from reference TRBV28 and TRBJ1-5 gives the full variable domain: DVKVTQSSRYLVKRTGEKVFLECVQDMDHENMFWYRQDPGLGLRLIYFSYDVKMKEKGDIPEGYSVSREKKERFSLILESASTNQTSMYLCASILGGNQPQHFGDGTRLSIL.

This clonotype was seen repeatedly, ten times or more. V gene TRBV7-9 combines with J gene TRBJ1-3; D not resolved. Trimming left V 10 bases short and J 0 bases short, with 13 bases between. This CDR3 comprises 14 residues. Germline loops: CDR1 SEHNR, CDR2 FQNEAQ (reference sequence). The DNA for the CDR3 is TGTGCCACCCAATTTGAGGCCTCTGGAAACACCATATATTTT. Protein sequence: CATQFEASGNTIYF.

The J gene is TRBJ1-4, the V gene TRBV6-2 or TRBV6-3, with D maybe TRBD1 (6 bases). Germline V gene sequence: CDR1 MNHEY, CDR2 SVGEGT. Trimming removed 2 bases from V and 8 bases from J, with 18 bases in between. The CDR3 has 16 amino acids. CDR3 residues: CASSYLRTAPREKLFF. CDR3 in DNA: TGTGCCAGCAGTTACCTCAGGACAGCGCCCCGGGAAAAACTGTTTTTT.